A single sample gave rise to the 32 T cell receptor beta chains below, sequenced in a study of blood T cells in healthy people across ages. A second PCR, run for roughly 7 to 11 cycles, used a sample-barcoded 5' primer plus a J-beta primer mix. TCRdb recomputed calls from the 5' RACE reads with MiXCR, one row per CDR3 protein. The sample carries 1.5 million to 2 million distinct CDR3 sequences, about two fifths recorded once. Source material: blood. All receptors come from a human donor in good health.

The gene calls are TRBV7-8 and TRBJ2-5, with TRBD1 as a possible D gene (6 bases). The J call could be wrong; TRBJ2-7 is a better fit for the DNA end. Germline CDR1 and CDR2: SGHVS and FQNEAQ. This CDR3 has 14 residues. CDR3 sequence: CASSSLEQGNEQYF. CDR3 nucleotide sequence: TGTGCCAGCAGCTCCCTTGAACAGGGAAACGAGCAGTACTTC.

This sequence joins TRBV9 and TRBJ2-7; 9 positions agree with TRBD1. V trimming: 0 bases; J trimming: 4 bases; junction bases outside the gene matches: 5. The CDR3 is 15 amino acids. Germline V CDR1 and CDR2: SGDLS, YYNGEE. CDR3 protein: CASSVAGTGIYEQYF. DNA of the CDR3: TGTGCCAGCAGCGTAGCCGGGACAGGGATTTACGAGCAGTACTTC. Looking up the rest from reference TRBV9 and TRBJ2-7 gives the full variable domain: DSGVTQTPKHLITATGQRVTLRCSPRSGDLSVYWYQQSLDQGLQFLIQYYNGEERAKGNILERFSAQQFPDLHSELNLSSLELGDSALYFCASSVAGTGIYEQYFGPGTRLTVT.

This clonotype was seen repeatedly, ten times or more. The V call is TRBV10-3, the J call TRBJ2-3; the D is unclear. The CDR3 is made up of 11 amino acids. The V gene's germline CDR1 is ENHRY and CDR2 SYGVKD. V lost 4 bases to trimming and J lost 1 base, with 0 bases between them. The CDR3 region is CAISGTDTQYF. In DNA, the CDR3 is TGTGCCATCAGTGGCACAGATACGCAGTATTTT.

V is TRBV9 and J is TRBJ2-7; D is ambiguous. The CDR3 covers 15 residues. The V end lost 0 bases, the J end lost 0 bases, and 10 bases lay between the germline ends. Germline CDR1 reads SGDLS; CDR2 reads YYNGEE. The CDR3 nucleotides read TGTGCCAGCAGCGTAGGTCCGGGTTACTCCTACGAGCAGTACTTC. As protein: CASSVGPGYSYEQYF.

Note on this clonotype: This may be a read error, as it is one base from a much larger clone. The chain is built from TRBV29-1 and TRBJ2-1; D is ambiguous. Germline V gives CDR1 SQVTM, CDR2 ANQGSEA. This CDR3 is built from 13 residues. Trimming cost V 1 base and J 10 bases, with 14 bases left between them. The CDR3 DNA follows: TGCAGCGTTGAAGTGACAACATCCAACGAGCAGTTCTTC. Its translation is CSVEVTTSNEQFF.

The chain couples TRBV29-1 to TRBJ1-1; D may be TRBD1 (6 bases). V was shortened by 4 bases and J by 5 bases, with 14 bases between the two germline ends. The germline CDR1 and CDR2 sequences are SQVTM and ANQGSEA. There are 13 residues in the CDR3. The CDR3 bases are TGCAGCGTTGCGGGGGGCGGTCGGACTGAAGCTTTCTTT. Its translation: CSVAGGGRTEAFF.

V usage is TRBV7-8 and J usage is TRBJ2-5; 10 bases are shared with TRBD1. The CDR3 sequence is 16 residues long. Trimming took 6 bases from V and 11 from J; bases not matched to a gene: 18. Germline-derived CDR1 and CDR2 are SGHVS and FQNEAQ. In DNA form, the CDR3 reads TGTGCCAGCAGTCAGGCCTACTTGACAGGGGGCGCTGAGCAGTACTTC. Translating gives CASSQAYLTGGAEQYF.

This chain uses TRBV29-1 with TRBJ1-1; the D gene is possibly TRBD1 (6 bases). The CDR3 extends over 10 amino acids. The germline V and J ends were trimmed by 5 bases and 10 bases, with 11 bases remaining between them. CDR1 is SQVTM and CDR2 is ANQGSEA in the germline V gene. The CDR3 sequence: CSVLEGGAFF. DNA for the CDR3: TGCAGCGTTCTCGAAGGGGGAGCTTTCTTT.

This clonotype showed up just a few times. J is TRBJ1-2 and V is TRBV6-2 or TRBV6-3; 9 bases match TRBD1. Trimming at V came to 2 bases and at J to 6 bases, leaving 7 bases not matched to a gene. The germline V gene encodes CDR1 MNHEY and CDR2 SVGEGT. This CDR3 contains 15 residues. CDR3 sequence (DNA): TGTGCCAGCAGTTACGTCCCACAGGGGGCAGATGGCTACACCTTC. The encoded protein is CASSYVPQGADGYTF.

This chain joins TRBV7-9 and TRBJ1-5; maybe TRBD1 (5 bases). CDR1 is SEHNR, CDR2 FQNEAQ, per germline (reference sequence). The CDR3 is 16 residues long. V was clipped by 1 base and J by 2 bases, with 12 bases between them. As DNA, the CDR3 is TGTGCCAGCAGCTTAGAAGAGGGAGGGGGCAATCAGCCCCAGCATTTT. This gives the protein CASSLEEGGGNQPQHF.

The chain joins TRBV7-3 to TRBJ1-1; D unclear. The germline V gene encodes CDR1 SGHTA and CDR2 FQGTGA. V lost 5 bases and J 0 bases, leaving 13 bases between the germline ends. There are 15 residues in the CDR3. The CDR3 reads CASSPGPVMNTEAFF. CDR3 bases: TGTGCCAGCAGCCCCGGGCCCGTCATGAACACTGAAGCTTTCTTT.

In its sample, this clonotype was seen many times. CDR3 sequence: CSANGGPSYNEQFF. The CDR3 DNA sequence: TGCAGTGCTAACGGGGGGCCCTCCTACAATGAGCAGTTCTTC. This chain links TRBV20-1 with TRBJ2-1, with D possibly TRBD2 on 7 matching bases. The CDR3 length is 14 residues. V lost 4 bases to trimming and J lost 0 bases, with 10 bases between them. The germline gives CDR1 DFQATT, CDR2 SNEGSKA (reference sequence).

This clonotype was seen only a few times. This chain connects TRBV27 to TRBJ2-1; 10 bases line up with TRBD2. Trimming cost V 2 bases and J 8 bases; bases outside gene matches: 6. The germline CDR1 and CDR2 sequences are MNHEY and SMNVEV (reference sequence). The CDR3 is made up of 15 amino acids. DNA for the CDR3: TGTGCCAGCAGTTTAGGACTAGCGGCGGGGGATGAGCAGTTCTTC. It specifies CASSLGLAAGDEQFF.

This chain uses TRBV10-3 with TRBJ1-5; a weak D match, TRBD1 (5 bases). V was trimmed by 2 bases and J by 4 bases, leaving 9 bases between them. Germline V gene data show CDR1 as ENHRY and CDR2 as SYGVKD. This CDR3 has 14 amino acids. CDR3: CAISEDSLNQPQHF. The CDR3 bases are TGTGCCATCAGTGAGGACAGCTTAAATCAGCCCCAGCATTTT.

This chain uses TRBV28 with TRBJ2-3; a possible D gene is TRBD2 (7 bases). The germline CDR1 and CDR2 sequences are MDHEN and SYDVKM. The CDR3 contains 14 residues. Trimming removed 11 bases at V and 5 bases at J, with 20 bases between. The CDR3 DNA reads as TGTGCCGGCTCAGAGGGGGGGCGAAAAGATACGCAGTATTTT. Translation: CAGSEGGRKDTQYF.

This chain uses TRBV29-1 with TRBJ1-2; 10 bases match TRBD1. This CDR3 is 13 amino acids long. Trimming removed 4 bases from V and 7 bases from J; junction bases left unmatched: 6. Germline assignment: CDR1 SQVTM and CDR2 ANQGSEA. CDR3 nucleotide sequence: TGCAGCGTTGCCCCGGACAGGGGGACTGGCTACACCTTC. Translated: CSVAPDRGTGYTF. The entire variable domain, with the rest obtained from reference TRBV29-1 and TRBJ1-2, is as follows: SAVISQKPSRDICQRGTSLTIQCQVDSQVTMMFWYRQQPGQSLTLIATANQGSEATYESGFVIDKFPISRPNLTFSTLTVSNMSPEDSSIYLCSVAPDRGTGYTFGSGTRLTVV.

This clonotype has at least ten counts. The chain has TRBV6-2 or TRBV6-3 and TRBJ2-7, with 7 bases that match TRBD2. The CDR3 extends over 15 amino acids. The V gene's germline CDR1 is MNHEY and CDR2 SVGEGT. The V gene end was trimmed by 7 bases and the J gene end by 0 bases; junction bases not matched to a gene: 9. CDR3 sequence (DNA): TGTGCCAGCACGAACCCAGCGGGGATCTCCTACGAGCAGTACTTC. Amino acids: CASTNPAGISYEQYF.

This clonotype turned up a few times. V gene TRBV6-1 combines with J gene TRBJ1-5, with no clear D. The CDR3 consists of 14 residues. Germline values: CDR1 MNHNS, CDR2 SASEGT. The V and J ends lost 0 bases and 7 bases respectively, with 10 bases between them. The CDR3 DNA follows: TGTGCCAGCAGTGAAGCCTACACCGGGCAGCCCCAGCATTTT. Translating it yields CASSEAYTGQPQHF.

This clonotype showed up just a few times. The genes are TRBV5-1 and TRBJ1-4, with D unclear. Trimming cost V 4 bases and J 7 bases, with 11 bases left between them. In germline, CDR1 is SGHRS, CDR2 YFSETQ. The CDR3 totals 13 residues. Here the CDR3 reads CASSHVVSEKLFF. CDR3 in DNA: TGCGCCAGCAGCCATGTGGTATCTGAAAAACTGTTTTTT.

This clonotype was counted between two and nine times. The chain is built from TRBV9 and TRBJ2-7; 8 nucleotides align to TRBD2. CDR3 length: 15 amino acids. V trimming: 0 bases; J trimming: 2 bases; junction bases outside the gene matches: 4. Germline CDR1 and CDR2: SGDLS and YYNGEE. CDR3 nucleotide sequence: TGTGCCAGCAGCGTAGGAGCGGGGGACCCCTACGAGCAGTACTTC. This encodes CASSVGAGDPYEQYF.

This clonotype was seen a handful of times. The chain combines TRBV7-2 with TRBJ2-7; possible D gene TRBD2, 5 bases. The CDR3 consists of 14 residues. CDR1 and CDR2 from the germline V gene are SGHTA and FQGNSA. The V end was cut by 2 bases, the J end by 5 bases, with 13 bases between. This chain's CDR3 is CASSLTGFSHEQYF. The CDR3 DNA follows: TGTGCCAGCAGCTTAACGGGGTTTTCCCACGAGCAGTACTTC. Filled out from reference TRBV7-2 and TRBJ2-7, the complete variable domain reads GAGVSQSPSNKVTEKGKDVELRCDPISGHTALYWYRQSLGQGLEFLIYFQGNSAPDKSGLPSDRFSAERTGGSVSTLTIQRTQQEDSAVYLCASSLTGFSHEQYFGPGTRLTVT.

This clonotype appeared many times. The genes are TRBV7-9 and TRBJ2-3; D gene ambiguous. This CDR3 is 13 amino acids long. Per germline, CDR1 SEHNR and CDR2 FQNEAQ (reference sequence). V was clipped by 3 bases and J by 1 base, with 5 bases between them. The CDR3 sequence is CASSFVGTDTQYF. The CDR3 DNA follows: TGTGCCAGCAGCTTCGTAGGCACAGATACGCAGTATTTT.

This chain links TRBV29-1 with TRBJ2-5, with TRBD1 matching over 9 bases. Germline V gene sequence: CDR1 SQVTM, CDR2 ANQGSEA. The V and J ends lost 6 bases and 5 bases, in that order; junction bases with no gene match: 10. There are 14 residues in the CDR3. The CDR3 here is CSVGLSGQGETQYF. The DNA for the CDR3 is TGCAGCGTCGGGCTGTCTGGACAGGGGGAGACCCAGTACTTC.

This clonotype appeared a few times. V is TRBV12-3 or TRBV12-4 and J is TRBJ2-6; 7 nucleotides agree with TRBD1. CDR3 length equals 15 residues. V dropped 4 bases and J dropped 7; count of bases not matched to a gene: 7. The CDR3 nucleotides are TGTGCCAGCAGTTCACTGACAGGGCCAGCCAACGTCCTGACTTTC. Protein sequence: CASSSLTGPANVLTF.

The gene calls are TRBV6-1 and TRBJ1-5; D remains unclear. V lost 2 bases to trimming and J lost 5 bases, with 10 bases between them. Germline V lookup: CDR1 MNHNS, CDR2 SASEGT. CDR3 length equals 14 residues. The CDR3 DNA reads TGTGCCAGCAGTGAATCAGATGGGGATCAGCCCCAGCATTTT. Protein: CASSESDGDQPQHF.

V is TRBV20-1 and J is TRBJ1-5, with D possibly matching TRBD1 (5 bases). The CDR3 contains 13 residues. Germline CDR1 reads DFQATT; CDR2 reads SNEGSKA (reference sequence). With 4 bases removed from V and 5 bases from J, the gap between germline ends came to 12 bases. As DNA, the CDR3 is TGCAGTGCTACAGACAGACCTGATCAGCCCCAGCATTTT. Translating gives CSATDRPDQPQHF.

V and J are TRBV10-3 and TRBJ2-1, with no clear D. Trimming stripped 4 bases from V and 6 bases from J, with 7 bases between. Germline V CDR1 and CDR2: ENHRY, SYGVKD. This CDR3 contains 12 residues. DNA of the CDR3: TGTGCCATCAGTGCGGTGGGCAATGAGCAGTTCTTC. Translating it yields CAISAVGNEQFF.

This clonotype has more than one count but fewer than ten. The chain recombines TRBV7-3 with TRBJ1-1; D remains unclear. This CDR3 contains 13 residues. Germline CDR1 is SGHTA and CDR2 is FQGTGA. Trimming cost V 1 base and J 9 bases, with 12 bases left between them. The CDR3 DNA sequence: TGTGCCAGCAGCTTAAGTGTTTTGGAGAAAGCTTTCTTT. Translating gives CASSLSVLEKAFF.

This clonotype was counted only a few times. The genes are TRBV12-3 or TRBV12-4 and TRBJ1-2; perhaps TRBD1 as D (5 bases). Deletions cut 3 bases from V and 6 bases from J, with 11 bases between. The CDR3 has 13 residues. This CDR3 is CASSFGAEDGYTF. The CDR3 DNA is TGTGCCAGCAGTTTTGGGGCAGAGGATGGCTACACCTTC.

This chain links TRBV13 with TRBJ2-4, with no clear D. Germline CDR1 PRHDT, CDR2 FYEKMQ (reference sequence). The CDR3 runs 16 residues. The V end lost 3 bases, the J end lost 0 bases, and 12 bases lay between the germline ends. CDR3 loop: CASSFSPGVAKNIQYF. The CDR3 coding sequence is TGTGCCAGCAGCTTTAGCCCAGGTGTAGCCAAAAACATTCAGTACTTC. The full variable domain, in which reference TRBV13 and TRBJ2-4 provide the parts outside the CDR3, is AAGVIQSPRHLIKEKRETATLKCYPIPRHDTVYWYQQGPGQDPQFLISFYEKMQSDKGSIPDRFSAQQFSDYHSELNMSSLELGDSALYFCASSFSPGVAKNIQYFGAGTRLSVL.

The table lists this clonotype with a few counts. The gene calls are TRBV5-1 and TRBJ2-3; 10 bases are a match to TRBD1. V was pared by 3 bases and J by 1 base, with 5 bases of the junction left unmatched. The CDR3 totals 16 residues. Germline loops: CDR1 SGHRS, CDR2 YFSETQ. CDR3 sequence: CASSWTGTGGTDTQYF. CDR3 bases: TGCGCCAGCAGCTGGACCGGGACAGGGGGCACAGATACGCAGTATTTT.

This clonotype turned up a few times. The genes are TRBV20-1 and TRBJ2-1; 11 nucleotides line up with TRBD2. V trimming: 6 bases; J trimming: 0 bases; junction bases outside the gene matches: 13. Germline assignment: CDR1 DFQATT and CDR2 SNEGSKA (reference sequence). The CDR3 is made up of 18 amino acids. CDR3: CSAWRGLADIRSYNEQFF. CDR3 DNA: TGCAGTGCCTGGCGGGGACTAGCGGATATCCGCTCCTACAATGAGCAGTTCTTC.